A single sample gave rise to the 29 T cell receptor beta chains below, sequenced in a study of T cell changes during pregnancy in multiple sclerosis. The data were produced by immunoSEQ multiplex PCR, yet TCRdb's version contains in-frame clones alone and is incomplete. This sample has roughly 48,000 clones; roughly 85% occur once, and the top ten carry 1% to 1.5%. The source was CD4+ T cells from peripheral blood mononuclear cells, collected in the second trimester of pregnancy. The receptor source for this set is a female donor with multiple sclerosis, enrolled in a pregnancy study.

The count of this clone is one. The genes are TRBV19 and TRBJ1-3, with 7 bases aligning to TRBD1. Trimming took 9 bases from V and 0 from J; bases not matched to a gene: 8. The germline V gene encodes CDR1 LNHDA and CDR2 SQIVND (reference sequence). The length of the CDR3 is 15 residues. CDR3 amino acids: CASRQGSLSGNTIYF. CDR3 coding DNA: TGTGCCAGCCGACAGGGATCGCTCTCTGGAAACACCATATATTTT.

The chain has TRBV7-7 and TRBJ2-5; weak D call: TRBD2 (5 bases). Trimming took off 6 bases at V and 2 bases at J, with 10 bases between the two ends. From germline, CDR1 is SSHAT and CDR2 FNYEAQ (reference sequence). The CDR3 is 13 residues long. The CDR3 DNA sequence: TGTGCCAGCAGTCGGACTGTACAAGAGACCCAGTACTTC. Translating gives CASSRTVQETQYF.

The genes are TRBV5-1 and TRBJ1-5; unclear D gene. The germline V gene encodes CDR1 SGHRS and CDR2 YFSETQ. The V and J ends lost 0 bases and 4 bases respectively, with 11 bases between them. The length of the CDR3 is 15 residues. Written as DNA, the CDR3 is TGCGCCAGCAGCTTGGATAGCTTAGAGAATCAGCCCCAGCATTTT. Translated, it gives CASSLDSLENQPQHF. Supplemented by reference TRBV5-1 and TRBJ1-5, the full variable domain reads KAGVTQTPRYLIKTRGQQVTLSCSPISGHRSVSWYQQTPGQGLQFLFEYFSETQRNKGNFPGRFSGRQFSNSRSEMNVSTLELGDSALYLCASSLDSLENQPQHFGDGTRLSIL.

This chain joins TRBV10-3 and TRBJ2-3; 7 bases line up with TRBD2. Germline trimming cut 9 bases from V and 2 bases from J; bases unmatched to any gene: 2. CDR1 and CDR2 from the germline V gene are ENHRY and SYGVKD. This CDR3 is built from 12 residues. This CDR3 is CAMAGDTDTQYF. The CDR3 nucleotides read TGTGCCATGGCGGGGGACACAGATACGCAGTATTTT.

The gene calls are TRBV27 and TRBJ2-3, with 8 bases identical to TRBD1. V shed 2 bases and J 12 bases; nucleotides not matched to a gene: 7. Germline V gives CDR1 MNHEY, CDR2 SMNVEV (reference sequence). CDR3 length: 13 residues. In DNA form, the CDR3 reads TGTGCCAGCAGTTTAAATGGACAGGGTGCTCAGTATTTT. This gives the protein CASSLNGQGAQYF.

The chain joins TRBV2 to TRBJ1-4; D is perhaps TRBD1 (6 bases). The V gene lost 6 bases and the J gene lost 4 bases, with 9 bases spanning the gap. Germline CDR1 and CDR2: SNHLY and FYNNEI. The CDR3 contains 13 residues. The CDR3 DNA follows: TGTGCCAGCAGCCGGGACAATAATGAAAAACTGTTTTTT. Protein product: CASSRDNNEKLFF.

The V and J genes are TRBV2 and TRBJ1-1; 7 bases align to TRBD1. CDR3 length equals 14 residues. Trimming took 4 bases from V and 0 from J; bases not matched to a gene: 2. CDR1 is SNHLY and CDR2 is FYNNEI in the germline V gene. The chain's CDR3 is CASSGDSVNTEAFF. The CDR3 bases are TGTGCCAGCAGTGGGGACAGCGTGAACACTGAAGCTTTCTTT. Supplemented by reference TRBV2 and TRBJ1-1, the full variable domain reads EPEVTQTPSHQVTQMGQEVILRCVPISNHLYFYWYRQILGQKVEFLVSFYNNEISEKSEIFDDQFSVERPDGSNFTLKIRSTKLEDSAMYFCASSGDSVNTEAFFGQGTRLTVV.

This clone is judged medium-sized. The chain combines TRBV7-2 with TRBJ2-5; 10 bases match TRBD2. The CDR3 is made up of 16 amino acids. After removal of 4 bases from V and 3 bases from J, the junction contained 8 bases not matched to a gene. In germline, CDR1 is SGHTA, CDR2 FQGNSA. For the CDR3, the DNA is TGTGCCAGCAGCTGGGGATACCTAGCGGGAGAAGAGACCCAGTACTTC. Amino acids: CASSWGYLAGEETQYF.

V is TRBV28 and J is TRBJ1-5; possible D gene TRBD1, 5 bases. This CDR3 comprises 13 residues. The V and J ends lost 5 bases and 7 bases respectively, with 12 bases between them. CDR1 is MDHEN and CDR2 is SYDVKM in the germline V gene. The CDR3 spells CASSTGNRQPQHF. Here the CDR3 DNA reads TGTGCCAGCAGTACAGGTAATCGCCAGCCCCAGCATTTT.

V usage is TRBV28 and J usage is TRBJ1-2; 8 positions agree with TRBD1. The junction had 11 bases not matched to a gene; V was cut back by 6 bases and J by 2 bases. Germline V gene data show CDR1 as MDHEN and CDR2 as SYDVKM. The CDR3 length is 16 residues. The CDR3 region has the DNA TGTGCCAGCAGCAAAAAAGGACAGGGAGGGAACTATGGCTACACCTTC. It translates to CASSKKGQGGNYGYTF.

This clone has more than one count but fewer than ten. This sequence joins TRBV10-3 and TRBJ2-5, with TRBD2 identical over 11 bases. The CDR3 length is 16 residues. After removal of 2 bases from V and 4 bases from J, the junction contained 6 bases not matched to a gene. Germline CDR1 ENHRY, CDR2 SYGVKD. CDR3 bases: TGTGCCATCAGTGAGACTAGCGGGAGATTACGAGAGACCCAGTACTTC. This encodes CAISETSGRLRETQYF.

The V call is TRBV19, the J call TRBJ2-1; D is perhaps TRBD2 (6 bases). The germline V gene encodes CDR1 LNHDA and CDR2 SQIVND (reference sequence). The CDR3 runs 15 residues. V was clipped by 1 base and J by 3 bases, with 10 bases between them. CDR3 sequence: CASSIGDSVYNEQFF. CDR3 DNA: TGTGCCAGTAGTATAGGGGACTCGGTCTACAATGAGCAGTTCTTC.

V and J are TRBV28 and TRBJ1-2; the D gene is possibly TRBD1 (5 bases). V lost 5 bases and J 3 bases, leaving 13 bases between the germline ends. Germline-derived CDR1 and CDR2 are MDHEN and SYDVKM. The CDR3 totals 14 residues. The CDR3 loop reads CASSGVGGDYGYTF. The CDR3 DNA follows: TGTGCCAGCAGTGGGGTGGGAGGGGACTATGGCTACACCTTC.

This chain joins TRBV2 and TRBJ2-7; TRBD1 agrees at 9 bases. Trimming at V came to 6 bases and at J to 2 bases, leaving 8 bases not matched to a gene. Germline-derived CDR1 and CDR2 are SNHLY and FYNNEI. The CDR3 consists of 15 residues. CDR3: CASRDPGQGPYEQYF. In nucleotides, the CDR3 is TGTGCCAGCAGGGACCCGGGACAGGGACCCTACGAGCAGTACTTC.

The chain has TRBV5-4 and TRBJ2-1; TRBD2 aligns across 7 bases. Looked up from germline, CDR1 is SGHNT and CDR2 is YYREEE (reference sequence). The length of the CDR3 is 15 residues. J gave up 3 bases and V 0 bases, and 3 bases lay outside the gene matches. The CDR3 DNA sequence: TGTGCCAGCAGCTTGGGCGGGAGCCGCTACAATGAGCAGTTCTTC. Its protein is CASSLGGSRYNEQFF.

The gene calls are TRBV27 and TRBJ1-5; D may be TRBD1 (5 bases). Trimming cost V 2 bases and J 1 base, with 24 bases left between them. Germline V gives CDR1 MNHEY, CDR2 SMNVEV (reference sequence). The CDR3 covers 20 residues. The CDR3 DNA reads TGTGCCAGCAGTTTACGGGGCCGGGGGAGCTATTTAGCAAGCAATCAGCCCCAGCATTTT. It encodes CASSLRGRGSYLASNQPQHF.

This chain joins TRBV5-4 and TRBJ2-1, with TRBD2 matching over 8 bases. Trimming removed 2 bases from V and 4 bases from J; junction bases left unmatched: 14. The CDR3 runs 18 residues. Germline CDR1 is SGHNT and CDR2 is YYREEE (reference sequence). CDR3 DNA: TGTGCCAGCAGCTTCCAAGTAATTAGCGGGAAAGCGTACAATGAGCAGTTCTTC. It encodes CASSFQVISGKAYNEQFF.

The CDR3 loop reads CASSVGTGLAGLDTQYF. CDR3 coding DNA: TGTGCCAGCAGCGTAGGAACAGGACTAGCGGGATTGGATACGCAGTATTTT. The chain employs TRBV9 and TRBJ2-3; 12 nucleotides line up with TRBD2. V lost 0 bases and J lost 6; bases outside the gene matches: 8. The germline V gene has CDR1 SGDLS and CDR2 YYNGEE. The CDR3 has 17 amino acids.

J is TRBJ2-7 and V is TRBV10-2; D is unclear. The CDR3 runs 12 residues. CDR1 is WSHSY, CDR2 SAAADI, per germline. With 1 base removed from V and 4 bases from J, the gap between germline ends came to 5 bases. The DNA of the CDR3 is TGCGCCAGCAGTGAGTGGGCTTACGAGCAGTACTTC. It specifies CASSEWAYEQYF.

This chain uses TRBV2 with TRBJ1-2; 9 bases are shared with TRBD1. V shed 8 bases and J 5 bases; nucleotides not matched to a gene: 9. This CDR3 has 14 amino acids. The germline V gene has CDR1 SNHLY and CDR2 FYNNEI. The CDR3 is CASVAQGAEYGYTF. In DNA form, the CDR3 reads TGTGCCAGCGTAGCACAGGGGGCAGAGTATGGCTACACCTTC.

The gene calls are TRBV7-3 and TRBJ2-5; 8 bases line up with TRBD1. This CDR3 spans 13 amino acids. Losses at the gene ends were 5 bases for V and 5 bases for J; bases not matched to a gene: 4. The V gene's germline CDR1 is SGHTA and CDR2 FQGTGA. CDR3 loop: CASSLRQGETQYF. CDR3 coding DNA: TGTGCCAGCAGCCTTAGACAGGGGGAGACCCAGTACTTC.

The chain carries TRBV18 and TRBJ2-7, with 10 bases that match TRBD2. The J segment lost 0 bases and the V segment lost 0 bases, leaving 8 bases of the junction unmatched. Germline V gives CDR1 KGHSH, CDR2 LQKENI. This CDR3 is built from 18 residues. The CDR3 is CASSPPPSLAGSSYEQYF. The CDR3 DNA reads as TGTGCCAGCTCACCACCGCCCTCACTAGCGGGAAGCTCCTACGAGCAGTACTTC.

CDR3 sequence reads: CASSLNRGTDTQYF. CDR3 sequence (DNA): TGTGCCAGCAGCTTAAACAGGGGCACAGATACGCAGTATTTT. V is TRBV7-2 and J is TRBJ2-3; maybe TRBD1 (6 bases). The CDR3 spans 14 residues. Germline V gives CDR1 SGHTA, CDR2 FQGNSA. Trimming left V 2 bases short and J 1 base short, with 7 bases between.

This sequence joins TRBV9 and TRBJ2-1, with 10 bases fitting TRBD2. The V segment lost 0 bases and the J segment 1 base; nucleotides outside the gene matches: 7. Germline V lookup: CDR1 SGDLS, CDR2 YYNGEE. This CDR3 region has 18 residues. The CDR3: CASSVGPGLAPSYNEQFF. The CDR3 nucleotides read TGTGCCAGCAGCGTAGGACCGGGACTAGCGCCTTCCTACAATGAGCAGTTCTTC.

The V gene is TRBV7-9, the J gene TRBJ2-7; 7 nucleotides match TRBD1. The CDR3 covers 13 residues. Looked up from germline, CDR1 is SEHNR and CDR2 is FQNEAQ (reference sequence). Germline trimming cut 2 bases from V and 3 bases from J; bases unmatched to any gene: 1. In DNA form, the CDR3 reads TGTGCCAGCAGCTTAACAGGGGACTACGAGCAGTACTTC. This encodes CASSLTGDYEQYF. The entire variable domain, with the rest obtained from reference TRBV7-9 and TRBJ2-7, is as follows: DTGVSQNPRHKITKRGQNVTFRCDPISEHNRLYWYRQTLGQGPEFLTYFQNEAQLEKSRLLSDRFSAERPKGSFSTLEIQRTEQGDSAMYLCASSLTGDYEQYFGPGTRLTVT.

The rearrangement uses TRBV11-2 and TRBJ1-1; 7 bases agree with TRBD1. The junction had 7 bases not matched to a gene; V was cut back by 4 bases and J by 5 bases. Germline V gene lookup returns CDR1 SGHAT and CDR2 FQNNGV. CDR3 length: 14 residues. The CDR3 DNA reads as TGTGCCAGCAGCTGGACCAGGGGGGAAACTGAAGCTTTCTTT. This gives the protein CASSWTRGETEAFF.

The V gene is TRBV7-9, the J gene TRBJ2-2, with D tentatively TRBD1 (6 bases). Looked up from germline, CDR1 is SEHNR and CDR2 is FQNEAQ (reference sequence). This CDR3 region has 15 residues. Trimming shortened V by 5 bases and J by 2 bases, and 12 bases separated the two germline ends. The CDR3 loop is CASSTWTENTGELFF. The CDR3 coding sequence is TGTGCCAGCAGCACCTGGACAGAAAACACCGGGGAGCTGTTTTTT.

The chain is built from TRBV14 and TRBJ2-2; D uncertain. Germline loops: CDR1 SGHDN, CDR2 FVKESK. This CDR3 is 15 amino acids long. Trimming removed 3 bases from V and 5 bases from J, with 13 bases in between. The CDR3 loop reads CASSQAGVSTGELFF. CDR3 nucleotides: TGTGCCAGCAGCCAGGCAGGTGTTAGTACCGGGGAGCTGTTTTTT.

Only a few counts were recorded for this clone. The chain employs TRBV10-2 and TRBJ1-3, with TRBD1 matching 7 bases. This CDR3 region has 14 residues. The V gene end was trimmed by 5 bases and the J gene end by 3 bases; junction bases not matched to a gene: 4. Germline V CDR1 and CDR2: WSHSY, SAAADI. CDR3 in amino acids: CASSRGLDGNTIYF. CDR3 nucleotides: TGCGCCAGCAGTAGGGGGCTAGATGGAAACACCATATATTTT.